This T cell receptor beta chain was documented in a study of cytomegalovirus exposure and HLA in healthy donors. Study-wide findings and caveats: Cytomegalovirus-associated status was assigned to roughly 160 TCR beta chains.

PCR involved 60 Vbeta and 13 Jbeta primers. The method was immunoSEQ multiplex PCR; TCRdb's version includes in-frame clones alone and lacks a portion of them. This sample has fewer than 200,000 clones, with nearly 80% found just once. Germline V CDR1 and CDR2: SGHVS, FQNEAQ. J was trimmed by 7 bases and V by 5 bases; bases with no gene match: 20. The CDR3 is 18 amino acids. This clone was seen a handful of times. Its antigen is undetermined. This rearrangement joins TRBV7-8 to TRBJ2-1; 7 bases are shared with TRBD2. Sample: PBMCs. This sequence originates from a man between 40 and 49 years old in good health and CMV-seropositive. CDR3 region: CASSLPLRLRGSKNEQFF. The CDR3 nucleotides are TGTGCCAGCAGCCTGCCCCTTAGGTTGCGCGGGAGTAAAAATGAGCAGTTCTTC.